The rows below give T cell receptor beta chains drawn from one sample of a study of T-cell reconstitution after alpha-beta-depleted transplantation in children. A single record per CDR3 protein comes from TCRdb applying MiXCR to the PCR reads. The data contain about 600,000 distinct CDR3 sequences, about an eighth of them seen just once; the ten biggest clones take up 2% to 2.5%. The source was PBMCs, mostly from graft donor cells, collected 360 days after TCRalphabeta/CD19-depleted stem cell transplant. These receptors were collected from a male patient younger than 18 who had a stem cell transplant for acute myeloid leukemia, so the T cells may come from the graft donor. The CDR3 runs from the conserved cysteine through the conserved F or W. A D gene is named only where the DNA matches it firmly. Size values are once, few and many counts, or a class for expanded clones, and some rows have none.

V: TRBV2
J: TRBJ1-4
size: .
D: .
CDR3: CASSANFTPNEKLFF
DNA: TGTGCCAGCAGTGCAAACTTTACCCCTAATGAAAAACTGTTTTTT

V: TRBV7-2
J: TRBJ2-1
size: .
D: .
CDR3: CASSLDAIGEQFF
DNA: TGTGCCAGCAGCTTAGACGCCATAGGTGAGCAGTTCTTC

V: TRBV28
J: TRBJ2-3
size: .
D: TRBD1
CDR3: CASTLMMGQLPDTQYF
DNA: TGTGCCAGCACCCTCATGATGGGACAGCTACCAGATACGCAGTATTTT

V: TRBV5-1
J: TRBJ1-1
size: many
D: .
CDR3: CASSLAAPAGNTEAFF
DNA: TGCGCCAGCAGCTTGGCGGCGCCCGCGGGAAACACTGAAGCTTTCTTT

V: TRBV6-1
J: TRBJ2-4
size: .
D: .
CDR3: CASRTPGGAKNIQYF
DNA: TGTGCCAGCAGGACCCCTGGCGGGGCCAAAAACATTCAGTACTTC

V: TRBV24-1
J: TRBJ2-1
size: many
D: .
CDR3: CATSEPGTYNEQFF
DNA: TGTGCCACCAGTGAACCGGGGACGTACAATGAGCAGTTCTTC

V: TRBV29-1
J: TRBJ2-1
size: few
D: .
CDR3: CSVEELSSYNEQFF
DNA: TGCAGCGTGGAGGAACTAAGCTCCTACAATGAGCAGTTCTTC

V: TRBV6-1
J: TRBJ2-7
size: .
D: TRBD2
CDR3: CASSPAGVLYEQYF
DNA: TGTGCCAGCAGCCCAGCGGGAGTATTGTACGAGCAGTACTTC

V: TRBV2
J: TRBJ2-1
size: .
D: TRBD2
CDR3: CASSELPGLAGLKLPSYNEQFF
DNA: TGTGCCAGCAGTGAGTTACCGGGACTAGCGGGACTCAAACTTCCCTCCTACAATGAGCAGTTCTTC

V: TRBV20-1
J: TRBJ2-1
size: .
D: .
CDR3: CSAREVVGRNEQFF
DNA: TGCAGTGCTAGAGAAGTGGTGGGGCGCAATGAGCAGTTCTTC

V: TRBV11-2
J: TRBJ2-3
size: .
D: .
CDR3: CASSPGVSTDTQYF
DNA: TGTGCCAGCAGCCCCGGGGTTAGCACAGATACGCAGTATTTT

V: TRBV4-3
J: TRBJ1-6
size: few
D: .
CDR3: CASSQDWGKRDNSPLHF
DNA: TGCGCCAGCAGCCAAGATTGGGGGAAAAGGGATAATTCACCCCTCCACTTT

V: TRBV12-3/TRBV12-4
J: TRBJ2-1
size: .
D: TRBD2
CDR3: CASSFTSGPRYNEQFF
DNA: TGTGCCAGCAGTTTCACTAGCGGACCTAGATACAATGAGCAGTTCTTC

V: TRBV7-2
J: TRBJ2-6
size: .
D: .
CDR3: CASSWTVSPGANVLTF
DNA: TGTGCCAGCAGCTGGACAGTGTCCCCTGGGGCCAACGTCCTGACTTTC

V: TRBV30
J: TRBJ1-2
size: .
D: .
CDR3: CAFLAGFYTF
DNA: TGTGCCTTCCTAGCAGGGTTCTACACCTTC

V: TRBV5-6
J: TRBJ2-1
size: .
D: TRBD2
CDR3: CASSALPGTSGINEQFF
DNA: TGTGCCAGCAGCGCTCTCCCCGGGACTAGCGGTATAAATGAGCAGTTCTTC

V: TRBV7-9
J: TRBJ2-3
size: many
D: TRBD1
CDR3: CASSFRTGVVITDTQYF
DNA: TGTGCCAGCAGCTTCCGGACAGGCGTGGTAATCACAGATACGCAGTATTTT

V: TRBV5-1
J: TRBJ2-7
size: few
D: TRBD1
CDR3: CASRRTTGSLSYEQYF
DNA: TGCGCCAGCAGACGTACGACAGGGAGCCTCTCCTACGAGCAGTACTTC

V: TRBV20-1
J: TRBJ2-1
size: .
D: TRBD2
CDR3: CSASGLAGGMYNEQFF
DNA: TGCAGTGCTAGCGGACTAGCGGGAGGAATGTACAATGAGCAGTTCTTC

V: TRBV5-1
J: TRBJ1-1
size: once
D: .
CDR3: CASSLWDGMNTEAFF
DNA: TGCGCCAGCAGCTTGTGGGATGGTATGAACACTGAAGCTTTCTTT

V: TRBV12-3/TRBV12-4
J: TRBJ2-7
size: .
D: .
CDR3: CASSLVRPPRGEQYF
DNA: TGTGCCAGCAGTTTGGTGAGACCCCCGCGTGGCGAGCAGTACTTC

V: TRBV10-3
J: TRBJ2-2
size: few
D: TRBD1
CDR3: CAISVLARDSANTGELFF
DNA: TGTGCCATCAGTGTCCTCGCCAGGGACAGTGCGAACACCGGGGAGCTGTTTTTT

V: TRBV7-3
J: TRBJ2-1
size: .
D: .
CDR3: CASSPGGANEQFF
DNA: TGTGCCAGCAGTCCCGGCGGAGCGAATGAGCAGTTCTTC

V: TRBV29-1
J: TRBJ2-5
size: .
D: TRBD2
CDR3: CSGFGAGAETQYF
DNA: TGCAGTGGATTCGGCGCGGGAGCGGAGACCCAGTACTTC

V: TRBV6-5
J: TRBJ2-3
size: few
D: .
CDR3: CASSYFQGWGSNSTDTQYF
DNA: TGTGCCAGCAGTTACTTCCAGGGCTGGGGCTCGAATAGCACAGATACGCAGTATTTT

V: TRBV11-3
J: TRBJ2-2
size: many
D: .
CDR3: CASSDTTGELFF
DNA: TGTGCCAGCAGCGACACTACCGGGGAGCTGTTTTTT

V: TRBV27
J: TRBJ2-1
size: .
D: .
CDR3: CASSRSPKGEQFF
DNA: TGTGCCAGCAGTCGAAGCCCAAAGGGGGAGCAGTTCTTC

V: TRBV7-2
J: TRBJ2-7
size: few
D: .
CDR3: CASSLALGIAYEQYF
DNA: TGTGCCAGCAGCTTAGCACTAGGGATCGCCTACGAGCAGTACTTC

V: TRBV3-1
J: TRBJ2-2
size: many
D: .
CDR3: CASSHVTSSGELFF
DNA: TGTGCCAGCAGCCACGTTACTAGTTCCGGGGAGCTGTTTTTT

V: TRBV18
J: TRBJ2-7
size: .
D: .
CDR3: CASSPDRFNSEQYF
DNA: TGTGCCAGCTCCCCCGACAGGTTTAACTCCGAGCAGTACTTC

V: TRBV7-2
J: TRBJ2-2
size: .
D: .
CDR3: CASSSRGDTGELFF
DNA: TGTGCCAGCAGCTCCCGAGGGGACACCGGGGAGCTGTTTTTT

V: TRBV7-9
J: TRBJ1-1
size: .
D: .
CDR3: CASSLKIGAFF
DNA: TGTGCCAGCAGCTTAAAGATCGGGGCTTTCTTT

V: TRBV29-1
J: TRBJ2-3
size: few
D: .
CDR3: CSTRSTDTQYF
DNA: TGCAGCACTAGGAGCACAGATACGCAGTATTTT

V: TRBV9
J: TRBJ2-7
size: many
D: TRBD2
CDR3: CASSASTSTVTSGSLYEQYF
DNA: TGTGCCAGCAGCGCCAGTACCTCTACGGTGACTAGCGGGTCTCTATACGAGCAGTACTTC

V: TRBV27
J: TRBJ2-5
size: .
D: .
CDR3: CASSFGNFQEETQYF
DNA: TGTGCCAGCAGTTTCGGGAACTTTCAAGAAGAGACCCAGTACTTC

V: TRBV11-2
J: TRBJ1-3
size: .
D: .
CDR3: CASSLTGGLSGNTIYF
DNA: TGTGCCAGCAGCCTAACCGGGGGGCTCTCTGGAAACACCATATATTTT

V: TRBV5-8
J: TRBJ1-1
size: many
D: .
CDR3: CASSLAHTAEAFF
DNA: TGTGCCAGCAGCTTAGCGCATACCGCCGAAGCTTTCTTT

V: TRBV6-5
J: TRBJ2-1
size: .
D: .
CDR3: CASSYPDRGAYNEQFF
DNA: TGTGCCAGCAGTTATCCGGACCGTGGGGCCTACAATGAGCAGTTCTTC

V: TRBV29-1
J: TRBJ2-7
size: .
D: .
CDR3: CSVELRARGNEQYF
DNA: TGCAGCGTTGAATTGAGGGCCAGGGGCAACGAGCAGTACTTC

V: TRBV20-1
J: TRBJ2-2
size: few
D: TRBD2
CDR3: CSAREKAGAGELFF
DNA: TGCAGTGCTAGAGAGAAAGCGGGAGCCGGGGAGCTGTTTTTT

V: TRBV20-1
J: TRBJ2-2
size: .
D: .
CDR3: CSAQPTNTGELFF
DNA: TGCAGTGCCCAACCCACGAACACCGGGGAGCTGTTTTTT

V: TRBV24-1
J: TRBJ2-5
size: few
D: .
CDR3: CATSDFETQYF
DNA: TGTGCCACCAGTGACTTCGAGACCCAGTACTTC

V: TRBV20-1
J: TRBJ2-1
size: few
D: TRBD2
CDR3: CSALGLAVLGEQFF
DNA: TGCAGTGCTCTGGGACTAGCGGTCCTCGGTGAGCAGTTCTTC

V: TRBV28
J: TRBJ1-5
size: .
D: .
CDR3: CASSPLAVQNQPQHF
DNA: TGTGCCAGCAGTCCCCTTGCGGTCCAAAATCAGCCCCAGCATTTT

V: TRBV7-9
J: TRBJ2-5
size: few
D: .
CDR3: CASSLWRETQYF
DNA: TGTGCCAGCAGTTTATGGAGGGAGACCCAGTACTTC

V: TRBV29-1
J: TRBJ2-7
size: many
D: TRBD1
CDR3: CSVEKDRGRGEQYF
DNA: TGCAGCGTTGAGAAGGACAGGGGGCGTGGGGAGCAGTACTTC

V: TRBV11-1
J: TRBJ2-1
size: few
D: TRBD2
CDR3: CASSLALGLAVSSSYNEQFF
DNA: TGTGCCAGCAGCTTAGCGCTGGGACTAGCGGTATCAAGCTCCTACAATGAGCAGTTCTTC

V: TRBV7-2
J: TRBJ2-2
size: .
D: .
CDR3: CASSMPGLDTGELFF
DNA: TGTGCCAGCAGCATGCCGGGGTTGGACACCGGGGAGCTGTTTTTT